The 23 T cell receptor beta chains below come from one sample, sequenced in a study of blood T cells in healthy people across ages (dated by TCRdb to 2013 to 2016). Libraries were made using 5' RACE. Sequencing used an Illumina HiSeq 2500. The second PCR ran for roughly 7 to 11 cycles and used a J-beta primer mix along with a sample-barcoded 5' primer. TCRdb reanalyzed the raw reads on its own, using fastp at Q25 for trimming and MiXCR for clone calling, and kept in-frame beta chains. All rows with the same CDR3 protein become a single entry with the most common DNA and genes. A total of over 1,200,000 distinct CDR3 sequences appear in this sample, approximately 59% of them only once. Jointly, the top ten make up 5% to 7% of the sample. The sequenced sample consisted of blood. These receptor sequences come from a man younger than 35 in good health.

The CDR3 sequence is CASSNYARVGGNYEQYF. For the CDR3, the DNA is TGTGCCAGCAGCAATTACGCCCGAGTTGGTGGGAACTACGAGCAGTACTTC. The V and J genes are TRBV11-2 and TRBJ2-7, with no clear D. The CDR3 extends over 17 amino acids. Trimming stripped 5 bases from V and 3 bases from J, with 23 bases between. Germline-derived CDR1 and CDR2 are SGHAT and FQNNGV.

The J gene is TRBJ2-2, the V gene TRBV6-2 or TRBV6-3; no definite D call. This CDR3 is built from 15 residues. Trimming left V 6 bases short and J 4 bases short, with 15 bases between. CDR1 MNHEY and CDR2 SVGEGT come from the germline V gene. The CDR3 here is CASSHSAIPTGELFF. The CDR3 DNA reads TGTGCCAGCAGCCACTCGGCCATCCCCACCGGGGAGCTGTTTTTT.

The rearrangement links TRBV27 to TRBJ2-5; no reliable D call. Germline CDR1 is MNHEY and CDR2 is SMNVEV (reference sequence). Trimming pared 5 bases from V and 5 bases from J, leaving 18 bases between. CDR3 length: 15 amino acids. CDR3 sequence (DNA): TGTGCCAGCAGTACCTCGTTACACCCTGGGGAGACCCAGTACTTC. Translation gives CASSTSLHPGETQYF.

With respect to this clonotype: Mismatch with germline at one junction end may stem from a read error. This chain joins TRBV11-2 and TRBJ2-4; no firm D call. The closer fit of TRBJ2-7 to the DNA end suggests the J call may be wrong. The CDR3 covers 15 residues. Looked up from germline, CDR1 is SGHAT and CDR2 is FQNNGV. CDR3 bases: TGTGCCGGCAGCTTAGGCCGGACGTCTGGCTACGAGCAGTACTTC. Its protein is CAGSLGRTSGYEQYF.

The rearrangement uses TRBV10-2 and TRBJ1-6; TRBD1 agrees at 9 bases. The CDR3 sequence is 16 residues long. CDR1 is WSHSY and CDR2 is SAAADI in the germline V gene. Unmatched junction bases numbered 10, after V lost 0 bases and J lost 13 bases. This CDR3 reads CASSESIGTGIGPLHF. CDR3 coding DNA: TGCGCCAGCAGTGAGTCGATCGGGACAGGGATAGGGCCCCTCCACTTT.

This clonotype was seen a single time. Since a much larger clone is just one base distant, this may be a read error. CDR3 DNA: TGTGCCAGCAGTTTGACGGACAGGGAGGGGAATGCACTCCTCCACTTT. This gives the protein CASSLTDREGNALLHF. The gene calls are TRBV6-2 or TRBV6-3 and TRBJ1-6, with TRBD1 identical over 8 bases. With 4 bases clipped from V and 15 bases from J, the junction kept 17 bases outside the gene matches. Germline loops: CDR1 MNHEY, CDR2 SVGEGT. The CDR3 is 16 amino acids.

This chain connects TRBV9 to TRBJ2-7, with D uncertain. The length of the CDR3 is 13 residues. The V end lost 3 bases, the J end lost 3 bases, and 10 bases lay between the germline ends. Germline V CDR1 and CDR2: SGDLS, YYNGEE. CDR3 region: CASSGEAHYEQYF. The CDR3 DNA is TGTGCCAGCAGCGGAGAGGCTCACTACGAGCAGTACTTC.

The J gene is TRBJ2-1, the V gene TRBV6-2 or TRBV6-3; no reliable D call. V lost 5 bases, J lost 12 bases, and 11 bases lay in between. The germline gives CDR1 MNHEY, CDR2 SVGEGT. The CDR3 is made up of 11 amino acids. CDR3 sequence: CASSTSSGQFF. In DNA form, the CDR3 reads TGTGCCAGCAGTACCTCTAGTGGGCAGTTCTTC.

This clonotype was observed a handful of times. The chain couples TRBV3-1 to TRBJ2-4; 7 nucleotides align to TRBD1. The J call is doubtful: the DNA matches TRBJ2-7 better. This CDR3 has 15 residues. CDR1 and CDR2 from the germline V gene are LGHDT and YNNKEL (reference sequence). The CDR3 DNA reads TGTGCCAGCAGCCAAGGACGACAGGGTTGGTACGAGCAGTACTTC. This gives the protein CASSQGRQGWYEQYF.

This clonotype was counted a few times. The rearrangement links TRBV12-3 or TRBV12-4 to TRBJ2-3; tentatively, D is TRBD1 (6 bases). V shed 6 bases and J shed 8 bases, with 9 bases lying between them. The CDR3 totals 11 residues. CDR3 DNA sequence: TGTGCCAGCAGCGTACAGGGTACGCAGTATTTT. Its translation: CASSVQGTQYF.

The chain recombines TRBV25-1 with TRBJ2-1; a possible D gene is TRBD1 (6 bases). The CDR3 sequence is 17 residues long. Trimming cost V 7 bases and J 4 bases, with 23 bases left between them. Germline V gene lookup returns CDR1 MGHDK and CDR2 SYGVNS. CDR3 bases: TGTGCCAGCACCGCCTCCTGGGGGCGAGGAATTTACAATGAGCAGTTCTTC. Encoded protein: CASTASWGRGIYNEQFF.

This chain joins TRBV7-9 and TRBJ2-6; D perhaps matches TRBD1 (6 bases). This CDR3 is 18 amino acids long. Germline CDR1 and CDR2: SEHNR and FQNEAQ (reference sequence). Trimming shortened V by 1 base and J by 0 bases, and 13 bases separated the two germline ends. CDR3 coding DNA: TGTGCCAGCAGCTTAGGCCGCAGGGGCGTCTCTGGGGCCAACGTCCTGACTTTC. This gives the protein CASSLGRRGVSGANVLTF.

The J gene is TRBJ2-1, the V gene TRBV20-1; D unclear. This CDR3 contains 16 residues. Germline V gene lookup returns CDR1 DFQATT and CDR2 SNEGSKA (reference sequence). Trimming left V 1 base short and J 0 bases short, with 13 bases between. DNA for the CDR3: TGCAGTGCTAGAGTCCCCAAAGCGAGCTCCTACAATGAGCAGTTCTTC. This sequence encodes CSARVPKASSYNEQFF.

This chain connects TRBV6-6 to TRBJ2-7; D possibly corresponds to TRBD2 (6 bases). The germline V gene has CDR1 MNHNY and CDR2 SVGAGI (reference sequence). There are 14 residues in the CDR3. V lost 6 bases, J lost 0 bases, and 12 bases lay in between. CDR3 protein: CASRQLASSYEQYF. The CDR3, as DNA: TGTGCCAGCAGACAACTAGCTTCCTCCTACGAGCAGTACTTC.

This clonotype was seen just once. The rearrangement uses TRBV6-6 and TRBJ1-6; 9 nucleotides align to TRBD1. CDR1 is MNHNY, CDR2 SVGAGI, per germline (reference sequence). The CDR3 runs 17 residues. Trimming took 1 base from V and 3 from J; bases not matched to a gene: 4. The CDR3 region has the DNA TGTGCCAGCAGTTACTACCCGACAGGGGGCTATAATTCACCCCTCCACTTT. This sequence encodes CASSYYPTGGYNSPLHF.

The chain combines TRBV29-1 with TRBJ2-7; 7 bases are shared with TRBD2. The length of the CDR3 is 16 residues. With 4 bases clipped from V and 2 bases from J, the junction kept 14 bases outside the gene matches. Germline V gene data show CDR1 as SQVTM and CDR2 as ANQGSEA. The CDR3 DNA reads as TGCAGCGTTGGGAGAAGCAGGACTGGGGGGGCCTACGAGCAGTACTTC. Amino acids: CSVGRSRTGGAYEQYF.

The chain links TRBV4-3 to TRBJ1-2; 9 bases are a match to TRBD1. There are 15 residues in the CDR3. The trim removed 5 bases at V and 3 bases at J, leaving 7 bases unmatched. CDR1 LGHNA and CDR2 YSLEER come from the germline V gene. CDR3 protein: CASSAYRGHYYGYTF. The CDR3 bases are TGCGCCAGCAGCGCCTACAGGGGGCATTACTATGGCTACACCTTC.

The genes are TRBV7-9 and TRBJ2-3; 9 bases fit TRBD2. The V gene end was trimmed by 3 bases and the J gene end by 0 bases; junction bases not matched to a gene: 7. This CDR3 contains 17 residues. CDR1 and CDR2 (germline): SEHNR, FQNEAQ (reference sequence). The CDR3 loop reads CASSFGSGGTSTDTQYF. The CDR3, as DNA: TGTGCCAGCAGCTTTGGCAGCGGGGGGACGAGCACAGATACGCAGTATTTT.

V is TRBV28 and J is TRBJ2-7; weak D call: TRBD2 (5 bases). The CDR3 covers 15 residues. Trimming took off 3 bases at V and 1 base at J, with 13 bases between the two ends. The germline V gene encodes CDR1 MDHEN and CDR2 SYDVKM. The CDR3 protein is CASSFRAEGSYEQYF. The CDR3 DNA reads TGTGCCAGCAGTTTCCGGGCCGAGGGATCCTACGAGCAGTACTTC.

This clonotype was detected a few times. The chain uses TRBV20-1 and TRBJ2-5; the match to TRBD2 covers 9 bases. In germline, CDR1 is DFQATT, CDR2 SNEGSKA (reference sequence). V was pared by 5 bases and J by 5 bases, with 9 bases of the junction left unmatched. CDR3 length: 14 amino acids. The CDR3 loop reads CSAPSSGAWETQYF. In DNA form, the CDR3 reads TGCAGTGCTCCGTCTAGCGGGGCATGGGAGACCCAGTACTTC.

The chain couples TRBV4-1 to TRBJ1-2, with D possibly TRBD1 on 6 matching bases. CDR1 is MGHRA and CDR2 is YSYEKL in the germline V gene. This CDR3 is 15 amino acids long. V was pared by 0 bases and J by 3 bases, with 11 bases between. CDR3 sequence: CASSQERGSHYGYTF. CDR3 DNA sequence: TGCGCCAGCAGCCAAGAGAGGGGGTCCCACTATGGCTACACCTTC.

This clonotype was counted a few times. The chain recombines TRBV9 with TRBJ2-2; no reliable D call. With 2 bases removed from V and 6 bases from J, the gap between germline ends came to 5 bases. Germline V gene sequence: CDR1 SGDLS, CDR2 YYNGEE. The CDR3 extends over 12 amino acids. The CDR3 is CASSVFPGELFF. CDR3 nucleotides: TGTGCCAGCAGCGTTTTTCCCGGGGAGCTGTTTTTT.

This chain links TRBV12-3 or TRBV12-4 with TRBJ2-3; tentative D call: TRBD1 (5 bases). The CDR3 has 15 amino acids. V shed 5 bases and J shed 6 bases, with 18 bases lying between them. The chain's CDR3 is CASSPGAQGWDTQYF. DNA for the CDR3: TGTGCCAGCAGTCCCGGCGCCCAGGGTTGGGATACGCAGTATTTT.